The clone carrying this TCR beta chain has just a few counts. The antigen is not known. TCR beta cDNA libraries included unique molecular identifiers. Input amounts of 1 to 10 million T cells were used. These gave some 500,000 cDNA molecules, so each molecule approximated one T cell. TCRdb re-called the PCR reads with MiXCR, one entry per CDR3 protein. In the table there are 700,000 to 800,000 distinct CDR3 sequences, around 27% of which are singletons. This entry comes from a study of post-analysis software for immune sequencing data. Whole-study findings and limits: Multiple sclerosis patients had significantly lower normalized Chao1 diversity than controls.

This sequence originates from a girl between 5 and 17 years old with multiple sclerosis. The sequenced material came from blood.

The CDR3 loop is CSARIADTQYF. As DNA, the CDR3 is TGCAGTGCTCGGATCGCAGATACGCAGTATTTT. The gene calls are TRBV20-1 and TRBJ2-3, with unresolved D. The germline gives CDR1 DFQATT, CDR2 SNEGSKA (reference sequence). The CDR3 totals 11 residues. V was cut by 5 bases and J by 4 bases, with 7 bases left in between.